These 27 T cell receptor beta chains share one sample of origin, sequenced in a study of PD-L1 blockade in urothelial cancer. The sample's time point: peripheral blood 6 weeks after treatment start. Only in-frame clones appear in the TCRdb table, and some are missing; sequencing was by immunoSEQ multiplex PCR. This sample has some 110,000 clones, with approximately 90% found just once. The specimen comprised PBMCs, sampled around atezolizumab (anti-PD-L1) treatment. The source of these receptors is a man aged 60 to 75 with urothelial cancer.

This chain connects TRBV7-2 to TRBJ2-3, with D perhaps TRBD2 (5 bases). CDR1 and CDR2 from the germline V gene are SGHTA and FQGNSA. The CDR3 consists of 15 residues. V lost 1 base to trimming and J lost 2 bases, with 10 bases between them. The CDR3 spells CASSLGRRATDTQYF. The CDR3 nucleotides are TGTGCCAGCAGCTTAGGGAGGAGAGCCACAGATACGCAGTATTTT.

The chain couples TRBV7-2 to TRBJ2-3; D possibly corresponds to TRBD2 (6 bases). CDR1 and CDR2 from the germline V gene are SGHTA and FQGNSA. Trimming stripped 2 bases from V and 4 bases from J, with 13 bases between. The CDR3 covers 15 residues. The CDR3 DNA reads TGTGCCAGCAGCTTAAGGGCGCCGGGGGCAGATACGCAGTATTTT. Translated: CASSLRAPGADTQYF.

CDR3 protein: CASSDSSRDQYF. CDR3 DNA sequence: TGTGCCAGCAGTGATAGTTCGCGGGACCAGTACTTC. The V gene is TRBV27, the J gene TRBJ2-5; the D gene is possibly TRBD2 (6 bases). The CDR3 consists of 12 residues. V was shortened by 5 bases and J by 10 bases, with 14 bases between the two germline ends. The germline V gene encodes CDR1 MNHEY and CDR2 SMNVEV (reference sequence).

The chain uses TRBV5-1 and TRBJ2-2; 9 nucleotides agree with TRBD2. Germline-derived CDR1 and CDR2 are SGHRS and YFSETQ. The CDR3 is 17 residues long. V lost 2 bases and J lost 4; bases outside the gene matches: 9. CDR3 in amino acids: CASSLGSLAGSTGELFF. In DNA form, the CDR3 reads TGCGCCAGCAGCTTAGGGTCACTAGCGGGTAGCACCGGGGAGCTGTTTTTT.

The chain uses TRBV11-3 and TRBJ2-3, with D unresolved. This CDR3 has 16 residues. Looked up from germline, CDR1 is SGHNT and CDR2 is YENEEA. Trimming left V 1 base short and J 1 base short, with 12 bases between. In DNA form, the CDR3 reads TGTGCCAGCAGCTTAGGAGGTTCCCCAGGCACAGATACGCAGTATTTT. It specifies CASSLGGSPGTDTQYF.

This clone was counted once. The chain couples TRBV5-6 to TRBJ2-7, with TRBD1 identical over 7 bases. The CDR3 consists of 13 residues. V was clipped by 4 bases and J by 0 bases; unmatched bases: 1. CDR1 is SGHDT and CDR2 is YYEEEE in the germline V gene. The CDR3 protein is CASSPGGSYEQYF. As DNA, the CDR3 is TGTGCCAGCAGCCCAGGGGGCTCCTACGAGCAGTACTTC.

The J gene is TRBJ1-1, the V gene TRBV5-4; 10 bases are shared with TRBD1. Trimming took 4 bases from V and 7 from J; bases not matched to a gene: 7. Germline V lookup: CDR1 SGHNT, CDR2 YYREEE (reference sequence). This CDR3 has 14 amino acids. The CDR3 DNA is TGTGCCAGCAGCAGGGACAGGGGCCGTGGTGAAGCTTTCTTT. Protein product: CASSRDRGRGEAFF. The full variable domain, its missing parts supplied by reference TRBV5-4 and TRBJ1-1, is ETGVTQSPTHLIKTRGQQVTLRCSSQSGHNTVSWYQQALGQGPQFIFQYYREEENGRGNFPPRFSGLQFPNYSSELNVNALELDDSALYLCASSRDRGRGEAFFGQGTRLTVV.

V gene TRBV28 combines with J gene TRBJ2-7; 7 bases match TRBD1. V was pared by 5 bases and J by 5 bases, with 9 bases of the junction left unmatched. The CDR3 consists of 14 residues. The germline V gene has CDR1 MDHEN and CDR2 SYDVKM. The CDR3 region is CASSPPVQGDEQYF. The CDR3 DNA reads TGTGCCAGCAGTCCCCCGGTCCAGGGGGACGAGCAGTACTTC.

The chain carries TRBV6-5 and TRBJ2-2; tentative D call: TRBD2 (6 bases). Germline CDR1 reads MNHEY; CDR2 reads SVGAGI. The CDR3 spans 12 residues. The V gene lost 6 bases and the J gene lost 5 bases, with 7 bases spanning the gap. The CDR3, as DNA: TGTGCCAGCAGGGGGGGAACCGGGGAGCTGTTTTTT. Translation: CASRGGTGELFF.

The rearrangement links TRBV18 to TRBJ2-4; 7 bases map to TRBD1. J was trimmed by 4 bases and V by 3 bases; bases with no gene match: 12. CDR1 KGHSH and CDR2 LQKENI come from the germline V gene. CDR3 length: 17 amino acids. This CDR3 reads CASSPPISAGGKNIQYF. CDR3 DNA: TGTGCCAGCTCACCTCCAATTTCGGCAGGGGGTAAAAACATTCAGTACTTC.

Here the CDR3 reads CASSEKGHPYF. The CDR3 bases are TGTGCCAGCAGTGAGAAGGGGCACCCGTATTTT. The chain is built from TRBV11-3 and TRBJ2-3; weak D call: TRBD1 (5 bases). The CDR3 has 11 residues. V dropped 6 bases and J dropped 14 bases, with 15 bases sitting between them. Germline lookup yields CDR1 SGHNT and CDR2 YENEEA.

In DNA, the CDR3 is TGTGCCAGCAGTTACCGGGACGGGGAGCTGTTTTTT. It translates to CASSYRDGELFF. The rearrangement links TRBV6-5 to TRBJ2-2; TRBD2 is a possible D gene (5 bases). V was shortened by 2 bases and J by 7 bases, with 5 bases between the two germline ends. The CDR3 spans 12 residues. CDR1 MNHEY and CDR2 SVGAGI come from the germline V gene.

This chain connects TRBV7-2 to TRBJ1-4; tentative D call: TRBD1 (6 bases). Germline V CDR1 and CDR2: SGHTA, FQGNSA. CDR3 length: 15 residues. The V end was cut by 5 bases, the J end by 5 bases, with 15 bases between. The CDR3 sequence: CASSGQAGANEKLFF. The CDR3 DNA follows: TGTGCCAGCAGCGGCCAAGCAGGGGCCAATGAAAAACTGTTTTTT.

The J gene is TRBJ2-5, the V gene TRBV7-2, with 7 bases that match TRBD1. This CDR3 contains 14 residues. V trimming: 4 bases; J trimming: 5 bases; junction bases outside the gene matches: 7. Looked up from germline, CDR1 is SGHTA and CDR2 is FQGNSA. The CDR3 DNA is TGTGCCAGCAGCTCGCCGACAGGGCAGGAGACCCAGTACTTC. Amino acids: CASSSPTGQETQYF. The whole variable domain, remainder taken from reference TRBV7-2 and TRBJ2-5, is GAGVSQSPSNKVTEKGKDVELRCDPISGHTALYWYRQSLGQGLEFLIYFQGNSAPDKSGLPSDRFSAERTGGSVSTLTIQRTQQEDSAVYLCASSSPTGQETQYFGPGTRLLVL.

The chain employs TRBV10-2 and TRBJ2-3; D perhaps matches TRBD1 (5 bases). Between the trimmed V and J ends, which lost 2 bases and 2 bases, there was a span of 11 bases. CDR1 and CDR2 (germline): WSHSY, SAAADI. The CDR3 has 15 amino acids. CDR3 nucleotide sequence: TGCGCCAGCAGTGAGGACAGATCGAACACAGATACGCAGTATTTT. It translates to CASSEDRSNTDTQYF.

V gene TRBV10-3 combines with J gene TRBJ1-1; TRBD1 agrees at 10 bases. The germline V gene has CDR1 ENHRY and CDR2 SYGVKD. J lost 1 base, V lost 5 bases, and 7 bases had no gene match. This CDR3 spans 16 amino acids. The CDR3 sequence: CAISPTGGAGNTEAFF. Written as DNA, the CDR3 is TGTGCCATCAGTCCGACAGGGGGCGCAGGGAACACTGAAGCTTTCTTT.

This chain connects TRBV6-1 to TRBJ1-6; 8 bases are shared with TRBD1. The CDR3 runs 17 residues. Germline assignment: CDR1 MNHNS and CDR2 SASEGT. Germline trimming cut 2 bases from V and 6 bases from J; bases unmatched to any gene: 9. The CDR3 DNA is TGTGCCAGCAGTGAACGGCGGGTACAGGGGGGTAATTCACCCCTCCACTTT. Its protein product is CASSERRVQGGNSPLHF.

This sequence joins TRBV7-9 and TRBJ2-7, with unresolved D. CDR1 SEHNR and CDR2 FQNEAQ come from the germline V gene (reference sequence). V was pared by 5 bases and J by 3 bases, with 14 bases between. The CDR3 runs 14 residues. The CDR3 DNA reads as TGTGCCAGCAGCCAGTCTATATCTAGCTACGAGCAGTACTTC. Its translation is CASSQSISSYEQYF.

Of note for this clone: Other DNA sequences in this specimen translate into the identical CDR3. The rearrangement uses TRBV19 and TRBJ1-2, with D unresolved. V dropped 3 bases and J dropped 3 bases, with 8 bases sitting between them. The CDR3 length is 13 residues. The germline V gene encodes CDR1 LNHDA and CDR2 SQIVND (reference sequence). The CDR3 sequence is CASSISGDYGYTF. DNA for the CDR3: TGTGCCAGTAGTATTTCCGGGGACTATGGCTACACCTTC.

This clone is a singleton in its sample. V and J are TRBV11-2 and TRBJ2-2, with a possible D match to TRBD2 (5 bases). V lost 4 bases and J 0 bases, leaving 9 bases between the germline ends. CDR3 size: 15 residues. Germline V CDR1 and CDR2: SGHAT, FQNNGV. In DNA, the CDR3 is TGTGCCAGCAGCTGGACTTCCTCGAACACCGGGGAGCTGTTTTTT. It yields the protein CASSWTSSNTGELFF.

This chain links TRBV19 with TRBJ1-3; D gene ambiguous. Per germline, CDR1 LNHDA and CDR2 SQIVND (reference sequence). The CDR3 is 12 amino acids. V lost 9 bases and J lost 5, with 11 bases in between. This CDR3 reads CASRTPRNTIYF. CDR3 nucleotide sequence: TGTGCCAGCCGAACACCCCGAAACACCATATATTTT.

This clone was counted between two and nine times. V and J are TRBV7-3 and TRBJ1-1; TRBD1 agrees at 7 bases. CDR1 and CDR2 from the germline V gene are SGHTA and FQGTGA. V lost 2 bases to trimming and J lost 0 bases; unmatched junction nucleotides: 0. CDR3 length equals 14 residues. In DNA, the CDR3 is TGTGCCAGCAGCTTAGGGACAGTGAACACTGAAGCTTTCTTT. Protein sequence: CASSLGTVNTEAFF.

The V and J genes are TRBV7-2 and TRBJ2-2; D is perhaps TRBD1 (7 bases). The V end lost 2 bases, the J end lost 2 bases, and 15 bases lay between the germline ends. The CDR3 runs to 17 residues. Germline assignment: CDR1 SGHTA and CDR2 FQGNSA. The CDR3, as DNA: TGTGCCAGCAGCTTACGGGCAGGGGGGTTCAACACCGGGGAGCTGTTTTTT. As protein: CASSLRAGGFNTGELFF.

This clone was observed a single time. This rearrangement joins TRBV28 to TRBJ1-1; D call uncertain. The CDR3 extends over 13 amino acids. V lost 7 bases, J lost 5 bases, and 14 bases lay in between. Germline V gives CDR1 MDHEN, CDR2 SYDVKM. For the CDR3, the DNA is TGTGCCAGCACCAATTATGAGGATACTGAAGCTTTCTTT. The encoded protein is CASTNYEDTEAFF.

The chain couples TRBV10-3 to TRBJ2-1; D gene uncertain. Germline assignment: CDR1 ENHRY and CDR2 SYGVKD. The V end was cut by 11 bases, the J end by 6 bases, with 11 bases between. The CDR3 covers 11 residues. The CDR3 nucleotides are TGTGCCTCGTTAGAGGCCAATGAGCAGTTCTTC. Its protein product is CASLEANEQFF.

CDR3 bases: TGTGCCAGCAGCCAAGCTAGCGGGGGGGAGAATGAGCAGTTCTTC. This codes for CASSQASGGENEQFF. The chain joins TRBV6-1 to TRBJ2-1, with TRBD2 matching over 12 bases. J gave up 7 bases and V 6 bases, and 7 bases lay outside the gene matches. The CDR3 consists of 15 residues. Germline CDR1 is MNHNS and CDR2 is SASEGT.

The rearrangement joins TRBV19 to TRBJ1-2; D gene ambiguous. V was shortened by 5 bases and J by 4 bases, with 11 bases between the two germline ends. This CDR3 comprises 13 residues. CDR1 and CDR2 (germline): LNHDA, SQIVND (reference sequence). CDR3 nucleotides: TGTGCCAGTAGTCCCGACACGATCTATGGCTACACCTTC. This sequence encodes CASSPDTIYGYTF.